This is a list of T cell receptor beta chains from one sample in a study of PD-1 blockade in classical Hodgkin lymphoma. Sequenced by immunoSEQ multiplex PCR; TCRdb stores in-frame clones only, minus some. This sample has over 60,000 clones, with under 95% found just once. The source was peripheral blood mononuclear cells (PBMCs), collected before the fourth cycle of nivolumab. These receptors all come from a human donor with classical Hodgkin lymphoma. CDR3s include the opening cysteine and the closing phenylalanine or tryptophan. The order of the fields is D gene, J gene, V gene, clone size, CDR3 protein, CDR3 DNA. D genes are given only for firm matches. Some rows have no size entry. The others give once, few or many, or a class for an expanded clone.

d_gene: .
j_gene: TRBJ2-5
v_gene: TRBV11-2
abundance: .
CDR3aa: CASSLESGNLETQYF
CDR3nt: TGTGCCAGCAGCTTAGAGTCAGGGAATTTGGAGACCCAGTACTTC

d_gene: .
j_gene: TRBJ2-1
v_gene: TRBV6-6
abundance: .
CDR3aa: CASSRGSYNEQFF
CDR3nt: TGTGCCAGCAGTCGGGGTAGCTACAATGAGCAGTTCTTC

d_gene: TRBD2
j_gene: TRBJ2-3
v_gene: TRBV7-9
abundance: .
CDR3aa: CASSLLSGGIDTQYF
CDR3nt: TGTGCCAGCAGCTTACTTAGCGGGGGAATAGATACGCAGTATTTT

d_gene: .
j_gene: TRBJ2-7
v_gene: TRBV7-2
abundance: .
CDR3aa: CASSFGDRRWTRGSEQYF
CDR3nt: TGTGCCAGCAGCTTCGGAGACAGGAGATGGACTAGAGGTTCCGAGCAGTACTTC

d_gene: TRBD1
j_gene: TRBJ2-1
v_gene: TRBV15
abundance: .
CDR3aa: CATSTHRGYNEQFF
CDR3nt: TGTGCCACCAGCACACACAGGGGGTACAATGAGCAGTTCTTC

d_gene: .
j_gene: TRBJ1-1
v_gene: TRBV27
abundance: .
CDR3aa: CASSPPGHFSEAFF
CDR3nt: TGTGCCAGCAGCCCCCCCGGACATTTTTCTGAAGCTTTCTTT

d_gene: .
j_gene: TRBJ1-5
v_gene: TRBV4-1
abundance: once
CDR3aa: CASSQVSGNSNQPQHF
CDR3nt: TGCGCCAGCAGCCAAGTGTCGGGAAATAGCAATCAGCCCCAGCATTTT

d_gene: .
j_gene: TRBJ2-3
v_gene: TRBV11-2
abundance: .
CDR3aa: CASSLGTSSTDTQYF
CDR3nt: TGTGCCAGCAGCTTAGGAACTTCGAGCACAGATACGCAGTATTTT

d_gene: TRBD1
j_gene: TRBJ2-1
v_gene: TRBV2
abundance: .
CDR3aa: CASRIQGSSYNEQFF
CDR3nt: TGTGCCAGCAGGATACAGGGGAGCTCCTACAATGAGCAGTTCTTC

d_gene: .
j_gene: TRBJ1-1
v_gene: TRBV19
abundance: .
CDR3aa: CATQVKRNTEAFF
CDR3nt: TGTGCCACTCAAGTTAAGAGGAACACTGAAGCTTTCTTT

d_gene: TRBD1
j_gene: TRBJ1-5
v_gene: TRBV2
abundance: .
CDR3aa: CASTGQERQHF
CDR3nt: TGTGCCAGCACAGGACAGGAGCGCCAGCATTTT

d_gene: .
j_gene: TRBJ2-7
v_gene: TRBV4-1
abundance: .
CDR3aa: CASSQDQGGYEQYF
CDR3nt: TGCGCCAGCAGCCAAGACCAGGGAGGCTACGAGCAGTACTTC

d_gene: TRBD2
j_gene: TRBJ2-5
v_gene: TRBV6-5
abundance: .
CDR3aa: CASAGGGEETQYF
CDR3nt: TGTGCCAGCGCGGGGGGCGGGGAGGAGACCCAGTACTTC

d_gene: .
j_gene: TRBJ2-7
v_gene: TRBV4-2
abundance: .
CDR3aa: CASSPDRSYEQYF
CDR3nt: TGTGCCAGCAGTCCCGACAGATCCTACGAGCAGTACTTC

d_gene: .
j_gene: TRBJ1-1
v_gene: TRBV7-9
abundance: .
CDR3aa: CASSHTNTEAFF
CDR3nt: TGTGCCTCCTCTCACACCAACACTGAAGCTTTCTTT

d_gene: TRBD1
j_gene: TRBJ2-7
v_gene: TRBV18
abundance: .
CDR3aa: CASSPGQGLSYEQYF
CDR3nt: TGTGCCAGCTCACCCGGACAGGGGCTTTCCTACGAGCAGTACTTC

d_gene: .
j_gene: TRBJ2-7
v_gene: TRBV10-1
abundance: .
CDR3aa: CASSESGHPSYEQYF
CDR3nt: TGCGCCAGCAGTGAATCCGGGCATCCCTCCTACGAGCAGTACTTC

d_gene: TRBD2
j_gene: TRBJ2-5
v_gene: TRBV4-1
abundance: .
CDR3aa: CASSESGGYQETQYF
CDR3nt: TGCGCCAGCTCCGAGAGCGGGGGGTACCAAGAGACCCAGTACTTC

d_gene: .
j_gene: TRBJ2-1
v_gene: TRBV28
abundance: once
CDR3aa: CASSTGTALVEQFF
CDR3nt: TGTGCCAGCAGCACCGGGACTGCCTTGGTTGAGCAGTTCTTC

d_gene: TRBD1
j_gene: TRBJ2-3
v_gene: TRBV27
abundance: .
CDR3aa: CASTQGGQPNTDTQYF
CDR3nt: TGTGCCAGCACCCAAGGGGGACAGCCCAACACAGATACGCAGTATTTT

d_gene: .
j_gene: TRBJ1-2
v_gene: TRBV27
abundance: .
CDR3aa: CASSMGNGYTF
CDR3nt: TGTGCCAGCAGTATGGGCAATGGCTACACCTTC

d_gene: TRBD1
j_gene: TRBJ1-2
v_gene: TRBV29-1
abundance: .
CDR3aa: CSVRDRVGFNYGYTF
CDR3nt: TGCAGCGTCCGGGACAGGGTGGGATTCAACTATGGCTACACCTTC

d_gene: .
j_gene: TRBJ1-4
v_gene: TRBV6-1
abundance: .
CDR3aa: CASTGPNPNEKLFF
CDR3nt: TGTGCCAGCACTGGGCCCAATCCAAATGAAAAACTGTTTTTT

d_gene: TRBD1
j_gene: TRBJ2-1
v_gene: TRBV29-1
abundance: .
CDR3aa: CSAAGQGSYNEQFF
CDR3nt: TGCAGCGCCGCGGGACAGGGATCATACAATGAGCAGTTCTTC